One sample yielded the 25 T cell receptor beta chains listed below, sequenced in a study of OX40 agonist ivuxolimab in advanced cancers. This table comes from immunoSEQ multiplex PCR, and its TCRdb copy is limited to in-frame clones, with some not included. The sample has 35,000 to 40,000 clones; around 80% are singletons. The sample was CD4+ or CD8+ T cells sorted from blood, taken in a trial of the OX40 agonist ivuxolimab. Receptor source: an adult with an advanced solid tumor such as melanoma, head and neck, liver or kidney cancer.

The chain uses TRBV2 and TRBJ2-2; maybe TRBD2 (6 bases). This CDR3 contains 14 residues. Per germline, CDR1 SNHLY and CDR2 FYNNEI. The V and J ends lost 6 bases and 3 bases respectively, with 11 bases between them. CDR3 sequence (DNA): TGTGCCAGCAGGGCCGGGACTTACACCGGGGAGCTGTTTTTT. This codes for CASRAGTYTGELFF.

This clone was seen more than once but under ten times. The rearrangement joins TRBV30 to TRBJ1-2, with 8 bases lining up with TRBD1. CDR3 length: 15 residues. The germline V gene has CDR1 GTSNPN and CDR2 SVGIG (reference sequence). The junction had 8 bases not matched to a gene; V was cut back by 2 bases and J by 3 bases. CDR3 sequence (DNA): TGTGCCTGGAGTCTCCGGGACAGGTCGTACTATGGCTACACCTTC. It codes for CAWSLRDRSYYGYTF.

This sequence joins TRBV11-2 and TRBJ1-3; TRBD1 might be the D (6 bases). CDR3 length: 14 residues. Per the germline V gene, CDR1 is SGHAT and CDR2 is FQNNGV. Between the trimmed V and J ends, which lost 5 bases and 2 bases, there was a span of 10 bases. The CDR3 sequence: CASSRGQTGNTIYF. For the CDR3, the DNA is TGTGCCAGCAGCCGGGGACAAACTGGAAACACCATATATTTT.

The chain recombines TRBV4-1 with TRBJ2-5, with TRBD2 identical over 11 bases. The trim removed 5 bases at V and 5 bases at J, leaving 7 bases unmatched. This CDR3 contains 15 residues. Germline values: CDR1 MGHRA, CDR2 YSYEKL. The CDR3 sequence is CASSDLAGGRETQYF. Here the CDR3 DNA reads TGCGCCAGCAGCGATTTAGCGGGGGGGCGGGAGACCCAGTACTTC.

The chain joins TRBV2 to TRBJ1-1; D perhaps matches TRBD1 (5 bases). This CDR3 has 13 amino acids. Germline V gene sequence: CDR1 SNHLY, CDR2 FYNNEI. Trimming stripped 4 bases from V and 7 bases from J, with 13 bases between. In DNA, the CDR3 is TGTGCCAGCAGTGGAGGGACTTCCAGTGAAGCTTTCTTT. Protein sequence: CASSGGTSSEAFF.

The chain links TRBV19 to TRBJ2-1, with TRBD2 matching 7 bases. Germline V CDR1 and CDR2: LNHDA, SQIVND (reference sequence). Germline trimming cut 6 bases from V and 3 bases from J; bases unmatched to any gene: 8. This CDR3 has 15 amino acids. The CDR3 DNA is TGTGCCAGTAGGCCACTAGCGAGCCACTACAATGAGCAGTTCTTC. It yields the protein CASRPLASHYNEQFF.

A single count supports this clone. V is TRBV7-9 and J is TRBJ2-2; 10 bases are a match to TRBD2. Germline-derived CDR1 and CDR2 are SEHNR and FQNEAQ (reference sequence). Losses at the gene ends were 5 bases for V and 11 bases for J; bases not matched to a gene: 8. CDR3 length equals 14 residues. CDR3 DNA: TGTGCCAGCAGCGCGACTAGCGGGTTGGGTGAGCTGTTTTTT. It is translated as CASSATSGLGELFF. The full variable domain, rest sourced from reference TRBV7-9 and TRBJ2-2, is DTGVSQNPRHKITKRGQNVTFRCDPISEHNRLYWYRQTLGQGPEFLTYFQNEAQLEKSRLLSDRFSAERPKGSFSTLEIQRTEQGDSAMYLCASSATSGLGELFFGEGSRLTVL.

This chain connects TRBV5-4 to TRBJ2-2; D is unresolved. Between the trimmed V and J ends, which lost 3 bases and 2 bases, there was a span of 11 bases. CDR1 and CDR2 from the germline V gene are SGHNT and YYREEE (reference sequence). The CDR3 length is 15 residues. The CDR3 loop is CASSSARVNTGELFF. The CDR3 coding sequence is TGTGCCAGCAGCTCCGCAAGAGTTAACACCGGGGAGCTGTTTTTT.

The V and J genes are TRBV7-9 and TRBJ1-3; D is ambiguous. Germline values: CDR1 SEHNR, CDR2 FQNEAQ (reference sequence). The germline V and J ends were trimmed by 3 bases and 0 bases, with 9 bases remaining between them. The CDR3 extends over 15 amino acids. In DNA, the CDR3 is TGTGCCAGCAGCTTTGAAGCTAGCTCTGGAAACACCATATATTTT. Translation: CASSFEASSGNTIYF.

This chain uses TRBV5-1 with TRBJ2-5; 8 nucleotides align to TRBD1. The germline V gene encodes CDR1 SGHRS and CDR2 YFSETQ. V lost 4 bases to trimming and J lost 4 bases; unmatched junction nucleotides: 3. The CDR3 has 13 amino acids. The chain's CDR3 is CASSPTGVETQYF. For the CDR3, the DNA is TGCGCCAGCAGCCCGACAGGGGTAGAGACCCAGTACTTC.

The rearrangement joins TRBV28 to TRBJ2-4; possible D gene TRBD1, 7 bases. This CDR3 spans 15 amino acids. The germline V and J ends were trimmed by 6 bases and 4 bases, with 16 bases remaining between them. Germline assignment: CDR1 MDHEN and CDR2 SYDVKM. CDR3 sequence reads: CASSDQGGQKNIQYF. In DNA, the CDR3 is TGTGCCAGCAGCGACCAGGGGGGACAGAAAAACATTCAGTACTTC.

This chain connects TRBV7-8 to TRBJ2-4; D gene unclear. The CDR3 runs to 17 residues. Germline CDR1 and CDR2: SGHVS and FQNEAQ. V was pared by 0 bases and J by 7 bases, with 19 bases between. The CDR3 DNA sequence: TGTGCCAGCAGCTTAGCAACGGTCAAGTCAGGTGGGAACATTCAGTACTTC. Translated, it gives CASSLATVKSGGNIQYF. Using reference TRBV7-8 and TRBJ2-4 for the parts outside the CDR3, the full variable domain is GAGVSQSPRYKVAKRGQDVALRCDPISGHVSLFWYQQALGQGPEFLTYFQNEAQLDKSGLPSDRFFAERPEGSVSTLKIQRTQQEDSAVYLCASSLATVKSGGNIQYFGAGTRLSVL.

The genes are TRBV13 and TRBJ2-2; 9 positions match TRBD1. V shed 5 bases and J 7 bases; nucleotides not matched to a gene: 8. The CDR3 has 15 amino acids. Germline CDR1 and CDR2: PRHDT and FYEKMQ (reference sequence). In DNA, the CDR3 is TGTGCCAGCAGCCACGGGACAGGGTATCTCGGGGAGCTGTTTTTT. Translating gives CASSHGTGYLGELFF.

CDR3 DNA sequence: TGTGCCAGAAGCTTGAAGCACTTTCCAGATACGCAGTATTTT. Protein product: CARSLKHFPDTQYF. The V call is TRBV5-3, the J call TRBJ2-3, with D unclear. TRBV5-3 is filed as an ORF, its function uncertain. Trimming removed 1 base at V and 4 bases at J, with 10 bases between. CDR3 length: 14 residues.

The V call is TRBV9, the J call TRBJ2-1; 14 positions match TRBD2. With V trimmed by 2 bases and J by 0 bases, 10 bases remained unmatched. Germline CDR1 reads SGDLS; CDR2 reads YYNGEE. This CDR3 has 20 amino acids. The CDR3 nucleotides are TGTGCCAGCAGCGTGCCGGGACTAGCGGGGGCGATGAGCTCCTACAATGAGCAGTTCTTC. It yields the protein CASSVPGLAGAMSSYNEQFF.

The chain combines TRBV4-2 with TRBJ1-6, with D perhaps matching TRBD1 (5 bases). The CDR3 is made up of 17 amino acids. Germline assignment: CDR1 LGHNA and CDR2 YNFKEQ. The V end was cut by 4 bases, the J end by 3 bases, with 16 bases between. Here the CDR3 DNA reads TGTGCCAGCAGCCTGGGGGTTAGGCAGGGCTATAATTCACCCCTCCACTTT. Protein: CASSLGVRQGYNSPLHF.

This chain uses TRBV7-9 with TRBJ1-1; 10 bases are shared with TRBD1. CDR1 and CDR2 (germline): SEHNR, FQNEAQ (reference sequence). The trim removed 5 bases at V and 5 bases at J, leaving 2 bases unmatched. The CDR3 has 13 amino acids. The CDR3 here is CASSQGQGTEAFF. CDR3 coding DNA: TGTGCCAGCAGCCAGGGACAGGGGACTGAAGCTTTCTTT.

V usage is TRBV5-4 and J usage is TRBJ2-1; D not resolved. Trimming pared 4 bases from V and 1 base from J, leaving 12 bases between. There are 15 residues in the CDR3. The V gene's germline CDR1 is SGHNT and CDR2 YYREEE (reference sequence). The CDR3 protein is CASSQDQISYNEQFF. The DNA of the CDR3 is TGTGCCAGCAGCCAGGACCAGATATCCTACAATGAGCAGTTCTTC.

For the CDR3, the DNA is TGTGCCAGCAGCACTGGACAGGGGCCAAATCAGCCCCAGCATTTT. Amino acid sequence: CASSTGQGPNQPQHF. The chain recombines TRBV9 with TRBJ1-5; 9 bases align to TRBD1. The germline V gene encodes CDR1 SGDLS and CDR2 YYNGEE. J gave up 4 bases and V 4 bases, and 6 bases lay outside the gene matches. This CDR3 is built from 15 residues.

The chain joins TRBV10-2 to TRBJ1-2, with TRBD1 matching 8 bases. Germline CDR1 and CDR2: WSHSY and SAAADI. The CDR3 contains 14 residues. V trimming: 6 bases; J trimming: 4 bases; junction bases outside the gene matches: 7. The CDR3 nucleotides are TGCGCCAGCAGCCCCGGACAGGGACTCTATGGCTACACCTTC. Amino acids: CASSPGQGLYGYTF.

The chain employs TRBV27 and TRBJ2-1; the D gene could be TRBD1 or TRBD2 (6 bases each). Trimming removed 5 bases at V and 2 bases at J, with 10 bases between. The germline V gene encodes CDR1 MNHEY and CDR2 SMNVEV (reference sequence). This CDR3 is built from 14 residues. The DNA for the CDR3 is TGTGCCAGCAGTCACCGGGGGCCCTACAATGAGCAGTTCTTC. Protein sequence: CASSHRGPYNEQFF.

The chain links TRBV11-2 to TRBJ2-7, with D maybe TRBD1 (5 bases). The CDR3 has 13 amino acids. Germline V lookup: CDR1 SGHAT, CDR2 FQNNGV. V was shortened by 0 bases and J by 2 bases, with 5 bases between the two germline ends. The CDR3, as DNA: TGTGCCAGCAGCTTAGACAGGGCCTACGAGCAGTACTTC. As protein: CASSLDRAYEQYF.

This rearrangement joins TRBV6-6 to TRBJ1-4; 8 nucleotides line up with TRBD1. This CDR3 has 14 amino acids. V shed 6 bases, J shed 7 bases, and the junction held 7 bases outside the gene matches. Germline-derived CDR1 and CDR2 are MNHNY and SVGAGI (reference sequence). In DNA form, the CDR3 reads TGTGCCAGCAGCACCGGACAGGGAGGTGAAAAACTGTTTTTT. Its protein is CASSTGQGGEKLFF.

This chain joins TRBV7-9 and TRBJ2-7; 7 bases are a match to TRBD1. Germline V gives CDR1 SEHNR, CDR2 FQNEAQ (reference sequence). The CDR3 is made up of 13 amino acids. After removal of 3 bases from V and 6 bases from J, the junction contained 5 bases not matched to a gene. The CDR3 DNA reads TGTGCCAGCAGCTTGAGGCCAGGGGGCGAGCAGTACGTC. It codes for CASSLRPGGEQYV.

J is TRBJ2-3 and V is TRBV7-9; D not certain. CDR3 length: 15 residues. The V end was cut by 4 bases, the J end by 3 bases, with 14 bases between. CDR1 is SEHNR, CDR2 FQNEAQ, per germline (reference sequence). This chain's CDR3 is CASSWSLSSTDTQYF. For the CDR3, the DNA is TGTGCCAGCAGCTGGTCCCTTTCTTCGACAGATACGCAGTATTTT.